A single sample gave rise to the 14 T cell receptor beta chains below, sequenced in a study of blood T cell repertoires in COVID-19 (dated by TCRdb to 2020 to 2022). Receptor libraries were prepared by the immunoSEQ multiplex PCR assay. This is the immuneACCESS table as TCRdb keeps it, with only in-frame sequences that have V and J called. A part of the clones is gone; compared with another copy, unresolved V genes explain less than half, and the rest is unexplained. The table for this sample lists about 76,000 clones; roughly nine tenths of them were counted only once. The top ten clones comprise approximately 8% of the sample. The sequenced sample consisted of peripheral blood. The receptors here all came from a man aged 30 to 45 with acute or convalescent COVID-19.

This clone was seen more than once but under ten times. V gene TRBV28 combines with J gene TRBJ1-4; 7 nucleotides align to TRBD1. The germline CDR1 and CDR2 sequences are MDHEN and SYDVKM. The length of the CDR3 is 16 residues. Trimming at V came to 6 bases and at J to 4 bases, leaving 11 bases not matched to a gene. CDR3 DNA: TGTGCCAGCAGGAGGACAGGAGGAGGGCTTAATGAAAAACTGTTTTTT. It is translated as CASRRTGGGLNEKLFF.

The chain has TRBV5-1 and TRBJ2-7; a possible D gene is TRBD1 (6 bases). The ends were cut back, 4 bases at V and 5 bases at J, with 10 bases in the middle. The CDR3 is made up of 12 amino acids. Looked up from germline, CDR1 is SGHRS and CDR2 is YFSETQ. The CDR3 sequence is CASSSSGDEQYF. CDR3 DNA sequence: TGCGCCAGCAGCAGCTCAGGGGACGAGCAGTACTTC.

V gene TRBV29-1 combines with J gene TRBJ1-1, with D maybe TRBD1 (6 bases). Trimming took 7 bases from V and 0 from J, leaving 12 bases between them. The CDR3 contains 13 residues. The germline gives CDR1 SQVTM, CDR2 ANQGSEA. CDR3 nucleotides: TGCAGCGCCGCTGGGGGCTTGAACACTGAAGCTTTCTTT. This sequence encodes CSAAGGLNTEAFF. The complete variable domain, with remaining parts taken from reference TRBV29-1 and TRBJ1-1, reads SAVISQKPSRDICQRGTSLTIQCQVDSQVTMMFWYRQQPGQSLTLIATANQGSEATYESGFVIDKFPISRPNLTFSTLTVSNMSPEDSSIYLCSAAGGLNTEAFFGQGTRLTVV.

Ten or more counts support this clone. The chain joins TRBV24-1 to TRBJ2-1; 12 positions match TRBD2. The ends lost 4 bases at V and 9 bases at J; junction bases unmatched: 9. Germline V gives CDR1 KGHDR, CDR2 SFDVKD. This CDR3 is built from 16 residues. CDR3 coding DNA: TGTGCCACCAGTGACAGACTAGCGGGAGTGGTCGGTGAGCAGTTCTTC. Its protein product is CATSDRLAGVVGEQFF.

Details on this clone: The sample holds other DNA sequences that translate to the same CDR3. The chain is built from TRBV7-9 and TRBJ2-7; D not certain. Per germline, CDR1 SEHNR and CDR2 FQNEAQ (reference sequence). The CDR3 runs 11 residues. Between the trimmed V and J ends, which lost 5 bases and 3 bases, there was a span of 5 bases. The CDR3 DNA sequence: TGTGCCAGCAGCCCCAACTACGAGCAGTACTTC. This encodes CASSPNYEQYF.

This clone is a singleton in its sample. CDR3 sequence (DNA): TGTGCCAGCAGCCCGGGATTCGCCTACAATGAGCAGTTCTTC. As protein: CASSPGFAYNEQFF. This rearrangement joins TRBV27 to TRBJ2-1, with D possibly TRBD2 on 5 matching bases. This CDR3 region has 14 residues. Looked up from germline, CDR1 is MNHEY and CDR2 is SMNVEV (reference sequence). V was trimmed by 6 bases and J by 2 bases, leaving 11 bases between them.

This chain links TRBV7-9 with TRBJ1-2; the D gene is possibly TRBD1 (5 bases). The V and J ends lost 8 bases and 4 bases respectively, with 17 bases between them. In germline, CDR1 is SEHNR, CDR2 FQNEAQ (reference sequence). The CDR3 is 14 amino acids. Here the CDR3 DNA reads TGTGCCAGCCTCCCCCCGACAGATAGCTATGGCTACACCTTC. Amino acid sequence: CASLPPTDSYGYTF.

V and J are TRBV12-3 or TRBV12-4 and TRBJ1-1; 7 nucleotides align to TRBD1. The V segment lost 6 bases and the J segment 3 bases; nucleotides outside the gene matches: 4. The CDR3 consists of 13 residues. Here the CDR3 reads CASSSQGYTEAFF. The DNA for the CDR3 is TGTGCCAGCAGCTCACAGGGGTACACTGAAGCTTTCTTT.

The V and J genes are TRBV27 and TRBJ1-2; D is unresolved. Germline CDR1 is MNHEY and CDR2 is SMNVEV (reference sequence). Trimming took off 3 bases at V and 9 bases at J, with 23 bases between the two ends. The CDR3 loop spans 16 amino acids. The CDR3 region has the DNA TGTGCCAGCAGTTTCGGCTTAGAGTCGGGAGGCGGGAGCTACACCTTC. Its protein product is CASSFGLESGGGSYTF.

A few counts support this clone. The V call is TRBV30, the J call TRBJ1-1; D not certain. CDR3 length equals 13 residues. Trimming stripped 0 bases from V and 2 bases from J, with 7 bases between. Germline CDR1 reads GTSNPN; CDR2 reads SVGIG (reference sequence). The CDR3 bases are TGTGCCTGGAGTGTTACTGCTAACACTGAAGCTTTCTTT. Protein sequence: CAWSVTANTEAFF.

This clone is a singleton in its sample. DNA for the CDR3: TGTGCCAGCTCACCAACACAGGGCATTACCTACAATGAGCAGTTCTTC. Translated: CASSPTQGITYNEQFF. The chain couples TRBV18 to TRBJ2-1; D may be TRBD1 (6 bases). CDR3 size: 16 residues. The V and J ends lost 2 bases and 2 bases respectively, with 13 bases between them. Germline V gene lookup returns CDR1 KGHSH and CDR2 LQKENI. Variable domain in full (rest from reference TRBV18 and TRBJ2-1): NAGVMQNPRHLVRRRGQEARLRCSPMKGHSHVYWYRQLPEEGLKFMVYLQKENIIDESGMPKERFSAEFPKEGPSILRIQQVVRGDSAAYFCASSPTQGITYNEQFFGPGTRLTVL.

The chain couples TRBV5-1 to TRBJ2-1, with 12 bases aligning to TRBD2. The trim removed 3 bases at V and 1 base at J, leaving 2 bases unmatched. Per germline, CDR1 SGHRS and CDR2 YFSETQ. The CDR3 loop spans 16 amino acids. The CDR3 region has the DNA TGCGCCAGCAGCTCCGGACTAGCGGGGTCCTACAATGAGCAGTTCTTC. Protein sequence: CASSSGLAGSYNEQFF.

The chain recombines TRBV6-7 with TRBJ2-2, with no clear D. TRBV6-7 falls under the ORF class, with uncertain function. The CDR3 has 15 amino acids. V was clipped by 2 bases and J by 3 bases, with 10 bases between them. CDR3 loop: CASSYPRMDTGELFF. CDR3 DNA sequence: TGTGCCAGCAGTTACCCTAGGATGGACACCGGGGAGCTGTTTTTT.

A single count supports this clone. This chain's CDR3 is CASVGGRGSYNEQFF. Written as DNA, the CDR3 is TGTGCCAGCGTCGGGGGGCGGGGCTCCTACAATGAGCAGTTCTTC. The chain couples TRBV7-2 to TRBJ2-1; possible D gene TRBD2, 7 bases. The germline CDR1 and CDR2 sequences are SGHTA and FQGNSA. The CDR3 has 15 residues. V lost 8 bases and J 0 bases, leaving 14 bases between the germline ends.